Described below is a single T cell receptor (beta chain) sequence and its context. Time point here: blood 4 weeks post-SBRT, at nephrectomy. As to treatment: 15 Gy SBRT to primary tumor, nephrectomy 4 weeks later. This record belongs to a study of radiation and T cells in renal cell carcinoma. The germline gives CDR1 SGHAT, CDR2 FQNNGV. The CDR3 runs to 14 residues. Trimming stripped 0 bases from V and 3 bases from J, with 7 bases between. Only in-frame clones appear in the TCRdb table, and some are missing; sequencing was by immunoSEQ multiplex PCR. The sample has around 170,000 clones; about 87% are singletons.

The TCR comes from a woman aged 50 to 60 with renal cell carcinoma. The sample was blood, taken from a patient whose treatment included radiotherapy and nephrectomy. The chain couples TRBV11-2 to TRBJ2-3, with unresolved D. The CDR3 region is CASSLDKGTDTQYF. The CDR3 DNA reads as TGTGCCAGCAGCTTAGATAAGGGTACAGATACGCAGTATTTT.